The 27 T cell receptor beta chains below all came from one sample that was sequenced in a study of T cells in Graves' hyperthyroidism and ophthalmopathy. RNA transcripts yielded amplified TCR beta CDR3 regions. TCR CDR3 regions were first amplified by RT-PCR with HTBI primers. TCRdb independently ran MiXCR on the multiplex PCR reads; one entry per CDR3 protein. The sample has around 600,000 distinct CDR3 sequences, 14% seen once; the top ten hold roughly 7%. The sequenced sample consisted of blood. The receptors here all came from a woman younger than 35 with Graves' ophthalmopathy.

This clonotype was counted at least ten times. This chain links TRBV12-5 with TRBJ1-1, with unresolved D. CDR1 and CDR2 (germline): LGHNT, FRNRAP. The CDR3 runs 13 residues. The V end lost 3 bases, the J end lost 3 bases, and 8 bases lay between the germline ends. The CDR3 DNA reads TGTGCTAGTGGTTTTACTTTAGACACTGAAGCTTTCTTT. Translation: CASGFTLDTEAFF. Full variable domain (outside the CDR3, taken from reference TRBV12-5 and TRBJ1-1): DARVTQTPRHKVTEMGQEVTMRCQPILGHNTVFWYRQTMMQGLELLAYFRNRAPLDDSGMPKDRFSAEMPDATLATLKIQPSEPRDSAVYFCASGFTLDTEAFFGQGTRLTVV.

The chain employs TRBV18 and TRBJ2-3; 12 bases line up with TRBD1. This CDR3 is built from 15 residues. CDR1 is KGHSH, CDR2 LQKENI, per germline. The J segment lost 9 bases and the V segment lost 6 bases, leaving 10 bases of the junction unmatched. The CDR3 nucleotides read TGTGCCAGCTCCGAGCAGGGACAGGGGGCAGTAACGCAGTATTTT. Amino acid sequence: CASSEQGQGAVTQYF. Variable domain in full (rest from reference TRBV18 and TRBJ2-3): NAGVMQNPRHLVRRRGQEARLRCSPMKGHSHVYWYRQLPEEGLKFMVYLQKENIIDESGMPKERFSAEFPKEGPSILRIQQVVRGDSAAYFCASSEQGQGAVTQYFGPGTRLTVL.

This clonotype was seen ten or more times. The chain combines TRBV30 with TRBJ1-1, with no clear D. Germline V CDR1 and CDR2: GTSNPN, SVGIG (reference sequence). CDR3 length: 11 amino acids. V was trimmed by 2 bases and J by 3 bases, leaving 4 bases between them. CDR3 DNA sequence: TGTGCCTGGAGTAGGCACACTGAAGCTTTCTTT. As protein: CAWSRHTEAFF. Full variable domain (outside the CDR3, taken from reference TRBV30 and TRBJ1-1): SQTIHQWPATLVQPVGSPLSLECTVEGTSNPNLYWYRQAAGRGLQLLFYSVGIGQISSEVPQNLSASRPQDRQFILSSKKLLLSDSGFYLCAWSRHTEAFFGQGTRLTVV.

This clonotype was observed a handful of times. This sequence joins TRBV27 and TRBJ2-2; 16 positions match TRBD2. Germline-derived CDR1 and CDR2 are MNHEY and SMNVEV (reference sequence). V was pared by 5 bases and J by 8 bases, with 11 bases of the junction left unmatched. This CDR3 has 18 amino acids. CDR3 bases: TGTGCCAGCAGTCGGGGACTAGCGGGAGGGCCTTTGGTGGGGGAGCTGTTTTTT. This sequence encodes CASSRGLAGGPLVGELFF.

This clonotype came up many times. The chain employs TRBV3-1 and TRBJ2-4; possibly TRBD2 for D (5 bases). The CDR3 is 14 amino acids. CDR1 is LGHDT, CDR2 YNNKEL, per germline (reference sequence). V lost 1 base and J 4 bases, leaving 8 bases between the germline ends. CDR3 coding DNA: TGTGCCAGCAGCCAAGTAAGCGGAAAAAACATTCAGTACTTC. Its protein is CASSQVSGKNIQYF.

The sample holds many counts of this clonotype. CDR3 loop: CASSLIAGTGQETQYF. In DNA, the CDR3 is TGTGCCAGCAGCTTGATTGCCGGGACAGGACAAGAGACCCAGTACTTC. The rearrangement joins TRBV7-2 to TRBJ2-5; 8 positions agree with TRBD1. From germline, CDR1 is SGHTA and CDR2 FQGNSA. The CDR3 is 16 residues long. The V and J ends lost 3 bases and 2 bases, in that order; junction bases with no gene match: 8.

This clonotype was seen many times. The rearrangement links TRBV7-3 to TRBJ2-1, with 12 bases fitting TRBD2. The CDR3 totals 18 residues. The V and J ends lost 1 base and 7 bases, in that order; junction bases with no gene match: 11. The V gene's germline CDR1 is SGHTA and CDR2 FQGTGA. CDR3: CASSLKIASGRAPNEQFF. DNA of the CDR3: TGTGCCAGCAGCTTAAAAATAGCTAGCGGGAGGGCCCCTAATGAGCAGTTCTTC. Variable domain in full (rest from reference TRBV7-3 and TRBJ2-1): GAGVSQTPSNKVTEKGKYVELRCDPISGHTALYWYRQSLGQGPEFLIYFQGTGAADDSGLPNDRFFAVRPEGSVSTLKIQRTERGDSAVYLCASSLKIASGRAPNEQFFGPGTRLTVL.

The rearrangement uses TRBV20-1 and TRBJ2-3; the match to TRBD1 covers 7 bases. The CDR3 has 15 amino acids. V was pared by 6 bases and J by 8 bases, with 17 bases of the junction left unmatched. The germline V gene has CDR1 DFQATT and CDR2 SNEGSKA (reference sequence). CDR3 DNA: TGCAGTGCCCGGCCCACAGGGGTGGTACGAGGTACGCAGTATTTT. Translated: CSARPTGVVRGTQYF.

This clonotype was seen repeatedly, ten times or more. The chain uses TRBV19 and TRBJ2-7, with 12 bases identical to TRBD1. Germline V CDR1 and CDR2: LNHDA, SQIVND (reference sequence). This CDR3 spans 16 amino acids. V trimming: 3 bases; J trimming: 3 bases; junction bases outside the gene matches: 6. This CDR3 is CASSIAGTGGRYEQYF. The DNA of the CDR3 is TGTGCCAGTAGTATTGCTGGGACAGGGGGCCGCTACGAGCAGTACTTC.

A word on this clonotype: The conserved phenylalanine or tryptophan is not found at the CDR3 terminus, so this likely reflects a read error. The chain uses TRBV4-1 and TRBJ1-3; no definite D call. With 6 bases removed from V and 0 bases from J, the gap between germline ends came to 15 bases. In germline, CDR1 is MGHRA, CDR2 YSYEKL. The CDR3 is made up of 16 amino acids. The CDR3 sequence: CASSVGWRGSGNTIYL. CDR3 nucleotides: TGCGCCAGCAGTGTAGGGTGGCGGGGCTCTGGAAACACCATATATTTA.

The sample holds many counts of this clonotype. The gene calls are TRBV24-1 and TRBJ2-5, with 9 nucleotides matching TRBD1. J gave up 3 bases and V 9 bases, and 4 bases lay outside the gene matches. CDR3 size: 13 residues. In germline, CDR1 is KGHDR, CDR2 SFDVKD. The CDR3 region has the DNA TGTGCCACCCAGACAGGGGGGGAAGAGACCCAGTACTTC. It encodes CATQTGGEETQYF.

The chain employs TRBV10-3 and TRBJ1-5; D is unclear. The CDR3 runs to 14 residues. The germline gives CDR1 ENHRY, CDR2 SYGVKD. V shed 11 bases and J shed 4 bases, with 18 bases lying between them. In DNA form, the CDR3 reads TGTGCCCCCGCTAAGAGGGTAGGGAATCAGCCCCAGCATTTT. This gives the protein CAPAKRVGNQPQHF.

As regards this clonotype: This may be a read error, as it is one base from a much larger clone. The CDR3 reads CASSPAHRVAEASF. The DNA for the CDR3 is TGTGCCAGCAGTCCCGCCCACAGGGTCGCTGAAGCTTCCTTT. This chain joins TRBV28 and TRBJ1-1; D may be TRBD1 (6 bases). Germline values: CDR1 MDHEN, CDR2 SYDVKM. This CDR3 spans 14 amino acids.

This clonotype has at least ten counts. The J gene is TRBJ1-1, the V gene TRBV7-9, with 10 bases lining up with TRBD1. Germline V lookup: CDR1 SEHNR, CDR2 FQNEAQ (reference sequence). The CDR3 runs to 16 residues. J lost 7 bases, V lost 6 bases, and 14 bases had no gene match. The CDR3 DNA is TGTGCCAGCAGGTATGGACAGGGGGTATCGAGGGGTGAAGCTTTCTTT. It yields the protein CASRYGQGVSRGEAFF.

The CDR3 sequence: CATSRDDAKETQYF. CDR3 sequence (DNA): TGTGCCACCAGCAGAGATGATGCGAAAGAGACCCAGTACTTC. V gene TRBV15 combines with J gene TRBJ2-5, with unresolved D. Germline CDR1 and CDR2: LNHNV and YYDKDF (reference sequence). There are 14 residues in the CDR3. V was pared by 0 bases and J by 3 bases, with 8 bases between. Using reference TRBV15 and TRBJ2-5 for the parts outside the CDR3, the full variable domain is DAMVIQNPRYQVTQFGKPVTLSCSQTLNHNVMYWYQQKSSQAPKLLFHYYDKDFNNEADTPDNFQSRRPNTSFCFLDIRSPGLGDTAMYLCATSRDDAKETQYFGPGTRLLVL.

This clonotype was counted a few times. A much larger clone is a single base away; this may be a read error. The V gene is TRBV5-1, the J gene TRBJ1-1; perhaps TRBD1 as D (5 bases). The CDR3 extends over 14 amino acids. CDR1 is SGHRS, CDR2 YFSETQ, per germline. Trimming cost V 7 bases and J 7 bases, with 20 bases left between them. The CDR3 sequence: CASAEWGRGNEAFF. CDR3 DNA sequence: TGCGCCAGCGCGGAGTGGGGCCGGGGGAATGAAGCTTTCTTT.

This clonotype has ten or more counts. This rearrangement joins TRBV5-1 to TRBJ2-7, with TRBD2 matching over 15 bases. Losses at the gene ends were 3 bases for V and 4 bases for J; bases not matched to a gene: 20. Looked up from germline, CDR1 is SGHRS and CDR2 is YFSETQ. CDR3 length: 21 amino acids. The CDR3 DNA follows: TGCGCCAGCAGCTCCCTTGGAGATGGACTAGCGGGAGGGCCCGTTCGGTACGAGCAGTACTTC. Its protein is CASSSLGDGLAGGPVRYEQYF.

This clonotype was seen ten or more times. The gene calls are TRBV2 and TRBJ1-1; unclear D gene. CDR1 is SNHLY, CDR2 FYNNEI, per germline. The CDR3 spans 13 residues. V was trimmed by 7 bases and J by 1 base, leaving 10 bases between them. CDR3 protein: CASTYTPNTEAFF. The CDR3 DNA reads TGTGCCAGCACCTATACACCGAACACTGAAGCTTTCTTT.

This clonotype was picked up a small number of times. The chain uses TRBV20-1 and TRBJ2-7; 12 nucleotides line up with TRBD2. Germline V gene data show CDR1 as DFQATT and CDR2 as SNEGSKA (reference sequence). The CDR3 runs 16 residues. V shed 2 bases, J shed 4 bases, and the junction held 9 bases outside the gene matches. The chain's CDR3 is CSARQLRLAGEYEQYF. As DNA, the CDR3 is TGCAGTGCTAGACAGCTTAGACTAGCGGGAGAGTACGAGCAGTACTTC.

This clonotype was found a few times. V gene TRBV11-2 combines with J gene TRBJ2-5; 9 nucleotides agree with TRBD2. V lost 8 bases to trimming and J lost 0 bases; unmatched junction nucleotides: 7. Germline CDR1 reads SGHAT; CDR2 reads FQNNGV. CDR3 length equals 15 residues. CDR3 protein: CASFWASGNQETQYF. The DNA for the CDR3 is TGTGCCAGCTTCTGGGCTAGCGGGAACCAAGAGACCCAGTACTTC.

This clonotype came up many times. V gene TRBV27 combines with J gene TRBJ1-1, with TRBD1 matching 7 bases. In germline, CDR1 is MNHEY, CDR2 SMNVEV (reference sequence). This CDR3 spans 16 amino acids. J lost 2 bases, V lost 5 bases, and 11 bases had no gene match. The CDR3 DNA reads as TGTGCCAGCAGTCACTCAGGGGGGGGGCCAAACACTGAAGCTTTCTTT. As protein: CASSHSGGGPNTEAFF.

The chain uses TRBV2 and TRBJ2-5; D is unclear. Germline V gene data show CDR1 as SNHLY and CDR2 as FYNNEI. This CDR3 region has 15 residues. Trimming removed 0 bases at V and 4 bases at J, with 12 bases between. DNA of the CDR3: TGTGCCAGCAGTGAAGCGCAGGAGTATATAGAGACCCAGTACTTC. As protein: CASSEAQEYIETQYF.

This clonotype was recorded a few times. V usage is TRBV5-1 and J usage is TRBJ2-2; TRBD1 aligns across 10 bases. V shed 5 bases and J 5 bases; nucleotides not matched to a gene: 9. CDR1 is SGHRS, CDR2 YFSETQ, per germline. This CDR3 is built from 16 residues. The CDR3 DNA sequence: TGCGCCAGCAGATCTACTCCGGGACAGGGGACCGGGGAGCTGTTTTTT. Translating gives CASRSTPGQGTGELFF.

In its sample, this clonotype was seen many times. The rearrangement joins TRBV28 to TRBJ1-2; 8 bases are shared with TRBD1. With 6 bases clipped from V and 3 bases from J, the junction kept 3 bases outside the gene matches. The CDR3 contains 13 residues. CDR1 MDHEN and CDR2 SYDVKM come from the germline V gene. The CDR3 nucleotides read TGTGCCAGCAGCTCGGGACAGGACTATGGCTACACCTTC. Encoded protein: CASSSGQDYGYTF.

This rearrangement joins TRBV11-2 to TRBJ2-1; 12 bases match TRBD2. V lost 5 bases and J lost 10; bases outside the gene matches: 9. CDR1 is SGHAT, CDR2 FQNNGV, per germline. CDR3 length: 15 amino acids. The CDR3 DNA is TGTGCCAGCAGCGATACGACTAGCGGGAGTGGGGAGCAGTTCTTC. This codes for CASSDTTSGSGEQFF.

In its sample, this clonotype was seen a few times. The chain carries TRBV7-8 and TRBJ1-2, with 8 bases lining up with TRBD1. The CDR3 has 17 amino acids. V was pared by 0 bases and J by 4 bases, with 10 bases of the junction left unmatched. Germline V gene data show CDR1 as SGHVS and CDR2 as FQNEAQ. The CDR3 region has the DNA TGTGCCAGCAGCTTAGCGAGGGGGGCAGGGGGCCCCTATGGCTACACCTTC. Its protein is CASSLARGAGGPYGYTF.

This clonotype was observed once. J is TRBJ2-7 and V is TRBV10-3; D unclear. CDR3 length equals 13 residues. V was pared by 3 bases and J by 2 bases, with 8 bases between. Germline assignment: CDR1 ENHRY and CDR2 SYGVKD. The CDR3 protein is CAISDRPPYEQYF. CDR3 nucleotides: TGTGCCATCAGTGATCGACCCCCCTACGAGCAGTACTTC.